This entry describes one T cell receptor (beta chain). The antigen is unknown. The entry originates in a study of CD8+CD57+ T cells in acquired aplastic anemia. Study information: The study obtained an average of around 2.9 ug of DNA from sorted CD4+ and CD8+ cells. CD4+ reads averaged roughly 10 million in healthy donors.

From germline, CDR1 is SQVTM and CDR2 ANQGSEA. With 4 bases removed from V and 5 bases from J, the gap between germline ends came to 7 bases. This CDR3 spans 11 amino acids. The use of genomic DNA as template underpinned the TCR beta VDJ and CDR3 profiling. TCRdb itself ran the reads through MiXCR, one entry per CDR3 protein. There are fewer than 150,000 distinct CDR3 sequences in the sample; 48% occur only once, and about 2.5% lies in the top ten. Study conclusions and caveats: Patients and controls shared 25 to 30 CD8+ CDR3 sequences, which appeared highly expressed in patients and within their immunodominant clones. In CD8+ cells, Simpson's diversity showed no significant difference between patients and controls.

The sequenced material came from sorted CD4+, CD8+, or CD8+CD57+ T cells (not recorded which) from PBMCs. This TCR came from a human donor in good health, serving as a control. This chain uses TRBV29-1 with TRBJ2-3; D is uncertain. The CDR3 is CSVGVGDTQYF. The CDR3 nucleotides read TGCAGCGTTGGAGTGGGAGATACGCAGTATTTT.